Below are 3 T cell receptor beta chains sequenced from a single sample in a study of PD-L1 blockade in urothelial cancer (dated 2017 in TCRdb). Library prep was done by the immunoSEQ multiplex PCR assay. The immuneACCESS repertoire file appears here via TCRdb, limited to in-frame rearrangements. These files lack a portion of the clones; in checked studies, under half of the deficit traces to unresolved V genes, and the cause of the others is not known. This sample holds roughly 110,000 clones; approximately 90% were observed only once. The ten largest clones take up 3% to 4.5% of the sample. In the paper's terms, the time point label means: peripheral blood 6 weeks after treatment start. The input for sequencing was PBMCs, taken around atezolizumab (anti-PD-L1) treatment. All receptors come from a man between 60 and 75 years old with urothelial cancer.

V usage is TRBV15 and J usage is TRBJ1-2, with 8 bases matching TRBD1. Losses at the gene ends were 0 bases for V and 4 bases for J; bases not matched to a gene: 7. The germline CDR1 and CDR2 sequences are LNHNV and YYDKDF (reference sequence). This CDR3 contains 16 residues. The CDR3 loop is CATSRDTGGSLYGYTF. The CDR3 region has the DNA TGTGCCACCAGCAGAGATACAGGGGGGTCCCTCTATGGCTACACCTTC.

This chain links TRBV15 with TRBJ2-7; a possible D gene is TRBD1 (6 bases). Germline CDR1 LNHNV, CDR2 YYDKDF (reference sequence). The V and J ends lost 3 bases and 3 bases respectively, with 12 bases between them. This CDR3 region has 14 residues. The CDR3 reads CATSRVLQGYEQYF. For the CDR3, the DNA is TGTGCCACCAGCAGGGTACTACAGGGCTACGAGCAGTACTTC.

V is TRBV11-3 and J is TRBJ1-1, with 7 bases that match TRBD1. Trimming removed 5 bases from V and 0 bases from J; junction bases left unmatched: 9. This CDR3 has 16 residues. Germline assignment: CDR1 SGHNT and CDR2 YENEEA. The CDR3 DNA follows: TGTGCCAGCAGCCCGGGACAGATCCTCATGAACACTGAAGCTTTCTTT. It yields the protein CASSPGQILMNTEAFF.